The 18 T cell receptor beta chains listed next were all sequenced from one sample in a study of blood T cells in healthy people across ages. It was with a sample-barcoded 5' primer and a J-beta primer mix that a second PCR of roughly 7 to 12 cycles was run. TCRdb recomputed calls from the 5' RACE reads with MiXCR, one row per CDR3 protein. The table lists more than 700,000 distinct CDR3 sequences, about 46% of them singletons. What was sequenced was blood. All receptors derive from a man older than 75 in good health.

The CDR3 DNA follows: TGTGCCATCAGACTAGGTAGTTTAGGGGACTCCTACGAGCAGTACTTC. Translation gives CAIRLGSLGDSYEQYF. This chain joins TRBV10-3 and TRBJ2-7; D tentatively reads TRBD1 or TRBD2 (5 bases each). The germline V gene has CDR1 ENHRY and CDR2 SYGVKD. The CDR3 covers 16 residues. V dropped 6 bases and J dropped 0 bases, with 18 bases sitting between them.

The CDR3 reads CSVQTSGRKTQYF. DNA of the CDR3: TGCAGTGTCCAGACTAGCGGGAGAAAGACCCAGTACTTC. The chain uses TRBV20-1 and TRBJ2-5; 12 bases map to TRBD2. This CDR3 comprises 13 residues. V gave up 7 bases and J gave up 6 bases; unmatched junction bases: 6. From germline, CDR1 is DFQATT and CDR2 SNEGSKA (reference sequence).

The chain is built from TRBV27 and TRBJ2-1, with D perhaps TRBD2 (6 bases). Trimming pared 5 bases from V and 4 bases from J, leaving 12 bases between. This CDR3 spans 14 amino acids. Germline CDR1 MNHEY, CDR2 SMNVEV (reference sequence). The CDR3, as DNA: TGTGCCAGCAGTCCGGGACTGCCGTACAATGAGCAGTTCTTC. It codes for CASSPGLPYNEQFF.

As to this clonotype: The junction and the germline gene differ at one end; a read error may be behind it. This rearrangement joins TRBV14 to TRBJ2-7, with no clear D. The germline gives CDR1 SGHDN, CDR2 FVKESK. CDR3 size: 17 residues. The DNA of the CDR3 is TGTGCCAACAGCCAAGACAAAAAGGGCGGTAGCTCCTACGAGCAGTACTTC. It is translated as CANSQDKKGGSSYEQYF.

J is TRBJ2-5 and V is TRBV6-1; 11 bases are shared with TRBD1. The CDR3 is made up of 16 amino acids. Trimming removed 1 base from V and 4 bases from J; junction bases left unmatched: 5. Germline V gene sequence: CDR1 MNHNS, CDR2 SASEGT. The CDR3 loop reads CASSEGWTGGVETQYF. CDR3 in DNA: TGTGCCAGCAGTGAAGGCTGGACAGGGGGCGTAGAGACCCAGTACTTC.

In this sample, this clonotype turned up many times. This chain connects TRBV20-1 to TRBJ2-3; D may be TRBD1 or TRBD2 (5 bases each). This CDR3 has 14 amino acids. CDR1 is DFQATT, CDR2 SNEGSKA, per germline (reference sequence). V gave up 5 bases and J gave up 2 bases, with 14 bases separating them. Written as DNA, the CDR3 is TGCAGTGCTGGGACCTACCTAACCACAGATACGCAGTATTTT. Protein: CSAGTYLTTDTQYF.

With regard to this clonotype: The junction and the germline gene differ at one end; a read error may be behind it. The chain uses TRBV6-1 and TRBJ2-1, with D uncertain. This CDR3 contains 14 residues. From germline, CDR1 is MNHNS and CDR2 SASEGT. This CDR3 reads CARSESPVMNEQFF. For the CDR3, the DNA is TGTGCCAGGAGTGAAAGTCCGGTAATGAATGAGCAGTTCTTC.

The DNA of the CDR3 is TGCAGTGCTAGAAAGGGAGCGGGCCTAGATACGCAGTATTTT. Amino acid sequence: CSARKGAGLDTQYF. J is TRBJ2-3 and V is TRBV20-1; D possibly corresponds to TRBD2 (6 bases). Germline V lookup: CDR1 DFQATT, CDR2 SNEGSKA (reference sequence). The CDR3 has 14 amino acids. The V end lost 2 bases, the J end lost 5 bases, and 14 bases lay between the germline ends.

With respect to this clonotype: One end of the junction varies from germline; a read error may be responsible. The genes are TRBV3-1 and TRBJ2-4; D gene unclear. The assigned J gene may be wrong: the sequence end matches TRBJ2-5 better. Looked up from germline, CDR1 is LGHDT and CDR2 is YNNKEL (reference sequence). The CDR3 consists of 11 residues. The CDR3 DNA reads TGTGCCGGCAGCAACAAAGAGACCCAGTACTTC. This sequence encodes CAGSNKETQYF.

This clonotype turned up a few times. The chain combines TRBV24-1 with TRBJ2-5; D might be TRBD1 (5 bases). The CDR3 is 14 amino acids. V was shortened by 7 bases and J by 11 bases, with 22 bases between the two germline ends. CDR1 and CDR2 (germline): KGHDR, SFDVKD. Here the CDR3 DNA reads TGTGCCACCAGGCCGCCGGGCAGGGAACATGAGCAGTACTTC. It translates to CATRPPGREHEQYF.

The V gene is TRBV29-1, the J gene TRBJ1-1, with D possibly being TRBD1 (6 bases). There are 13 residues in the CDR3. V was trimmed by 3 bases and J by 2 bases, leaving 10 bases between them. From germline, CDR1 is SQVTM and CDR2 ANQGSEA. CDR3 sequence reads: CSVEGGLNTEAFF. The CDR3 coding sequence is TGCAGCGTTGAGGGGGGGCTCAACACTGAAGCTTTCTTT.

In its sample, this clonotype was seen a few times. A much larger clone lies a single base off, so this may be a read error. This sequence joins TRBV11-3 and TRBJ2-1; D uncertain. The J call may be mistaken, given a closer DNA end match to TRBJ2-7. Germline CDR1 SGHNT, CDR2 YENEEA. This CDR3 region has 12 residues. CDR3 coding DNA: TGTGCCAGCAGCTTATTTGACAATGAGCAGTACTTC. Protein sequence: CASSLFDNEQYF.

This clonotype has just a few counts. The chain joins TRBV3-1 to TRBJ2-1; no reliable D call. In germline, CDR1 is LGHDT, CDR2 YNNKEL (reference sequence). V lost 4 bases, J lost 6 bases, and 19 bases lay in between. This CDR3 has 16 residues. The CDR3 is CASSLPNGVNGNEQFF. The CDR3 nucleotides read TGTGCCAGCAGCCTCCCAAACGGCGTTAATGGCAATGAGCAGTTCTTC.

The chain uses TRBV5-1 and TRBJ2-7, with D unclear. CDR3 length: 14 residues. The V end was cut by 4 bases, the J end by 1 base, with 12 bases between. Germline V gives CDR1 SGHRS, CDR2 YFSETQ. CDR3 nucleotides: TGCGCCAGCAGCGTGAACTCAGTATCCTACGAGCAGTACTTC. Protein: CASSVNSVSYEQYF.

V and J are TRBV20-1 and TRBJ2-3, with TRBD2 matching 13 bases. Germline values: CDR1 DFQATT, CDR2 SNEGSKA (reference sequence). The CDR3 is 20 residues long. J lost 2 bases, V lost 3 bases, and 17 bases had no gene match. This CDR3 is CSASLFGTSGTLDPTDTQYF. Written as DNA, the CDR3 is TGCAGTGCTAGCCTCTTTGGGACTAGCGGGACTCTCGACCCCACAGATACGCAGTATTTT.

V is TRBV20-1 and J is TRBJ2-7, with TRBD2 identical over 10 bases. CDR3 length: 16 residues. V shed 5 bases, J shed 0 bases, and the junction held 10 bases outside the gene matches. CDR1 and CDR2 (germline): DFQATT, SNEGSKA (reference sequence). The CDR3 DNA reads TGCAGTGCTTCTCCCTCACTAGCGGGGAGCTCCTACGAGCAGTACTTC. It yields the protein CSASPSLAGSSYEQYF.

The chain joins TRBV29-1 to TRBJ2-4; D gene unclear. Germline CDR1 reads SQVTM; CDR2 reads ANQGSEA. CDR3 length: 17 amino acids. CDR3 DNA sequence: TGCACCCTCGGGTCCCAAATCCCCCCAGGAGCCAAAAACATTCAGTACTTC. Encoded protein: CTLGSQIPPGAKNIQYF.

V gene TRBV7-2 combines with J gene TRBJ2-7; 9 bases line up with TRBD2. V dropped 0 bases and J dropped 1; count of bases not matched to a gene: 10. CDR3 size: 18 residues. Germline assignment: CDR1 SGHTA and CDR2 FQGNSA. CDR3 bases: TGTGCCAGCAGCTTAGCGCATAGCGGGAGTGGTTTTTCCTACGAGCAGTACTTC. It specifies CASSLAHSGSGFSYEQYF.